This TCR beta chain was sequenced in a study of T-cell reconstitution after alpha-beta-depleted transplantation in children. Construction of the TCRbeta library involved unique molecular identifiers. In TCRdb, the PCR reads were re-called with MiXCR into one record per CDR3 protein. The profile covers about 72,000 distinct CDR3 sequences, with 5.5% to 7.5% appearing a single time and over 2.5% taken by the ten largest. This clonotype was observed many times. This TCR derives from a human donor who donated a stem cell graft to a child with acute lymphoblastic leukemia. The source was PBMCs from the stem cell graft donor, collected from the stem cell graft.

The CDR3 region is CASSLEGLAGDTQYF. CDR3 coding DNA: TGCGCCAGCAGCTTGGAGGGCCTAGCGGGAGATACGCAGTATTTT. The rearrangement uses TRBV5-1 and TRBJ2-3; 8 positions match TRBD2. Germline V gene sequence: CDR1 SGHRS, CDR2 YFSETQ. The V gene end was trimmed by 0 bases and the J gene end by 5 bases; junction bases not matched to a gene: 5. The CDR3 has 15 residues.